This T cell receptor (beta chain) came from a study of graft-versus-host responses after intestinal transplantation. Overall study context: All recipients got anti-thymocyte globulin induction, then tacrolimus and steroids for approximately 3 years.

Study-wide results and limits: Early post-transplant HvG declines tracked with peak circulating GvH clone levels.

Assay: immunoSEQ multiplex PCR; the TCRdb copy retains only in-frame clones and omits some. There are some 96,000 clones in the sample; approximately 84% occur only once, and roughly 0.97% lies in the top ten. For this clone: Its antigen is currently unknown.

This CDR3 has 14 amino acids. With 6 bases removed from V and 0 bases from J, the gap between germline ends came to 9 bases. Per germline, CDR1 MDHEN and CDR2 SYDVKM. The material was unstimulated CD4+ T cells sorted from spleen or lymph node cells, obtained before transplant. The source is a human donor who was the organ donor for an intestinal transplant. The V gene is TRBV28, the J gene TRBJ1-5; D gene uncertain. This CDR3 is CASSRQLSNQPQHF. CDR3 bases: TGTGCCAGCAGCAGGCAACTTAGCAATCAGCCCCAGCATTTT.